The TCR beta chain under discussion was sequenced for a study of human T cells and chemical hapten exposure. Study background: Variability of per-sample TCR yields stemmed mainly from small differences in pooled library volume. Points from the study as a whole: TCRs above 1 in 1000 frequency did not change with DPC sensitization.

It was unfractionated whole blood from which total RNA was extracted. This clonotype has a handful of counts. What it binds is not known. The library gave individual cDNA molecules unique molecular identifiers. Original analysis: Counts of TCRs in each sample centred on a median of around 92,000 and extended from approximately 20,000 to 700,000. TCRdb re-called the 5' RACE reads through MiXCR, storing one row per CDR3 protein. The V and J calls and clone size are TCRdb's, not the authors'. The sample includes 110,000 or so distinct CDR3 sequences, approximately 19% of them seen just once. CDR1 and CDR2 from the germline V gene are SGHAT and FQNNGV. There are 15 residues in the CDR3. The V gene end was trimmed by 5 bases and the J gene end by 7 bases; junction bases not matched to a gene: 11.

This sequence joins TRBV11-2 and TRBJ1-5; 7 nucleotides line up with TRBD1. The TCR sequence derives from a human donor in good health. The CDR3 DNA reads as TGTGCCAGCAGCCCGGAAGGGGGCGCGGGGCAGCCCCAGCATTTT. Translated: CASSPEGGAGQPQHF. Filled out from reference TRBV11-2 and TRBJ1-5, the complete variable domain reads EAGVAQSPRYKIIEKRQSVAFWCNPISGHATLYWYQQILGQGPKLLIQFQNNGVVDDSQLPKDRFSAERLKGVDSTLKIQPAKLEDSAVYLCASSPEGGAGQPQHFGDGTRLSIL.